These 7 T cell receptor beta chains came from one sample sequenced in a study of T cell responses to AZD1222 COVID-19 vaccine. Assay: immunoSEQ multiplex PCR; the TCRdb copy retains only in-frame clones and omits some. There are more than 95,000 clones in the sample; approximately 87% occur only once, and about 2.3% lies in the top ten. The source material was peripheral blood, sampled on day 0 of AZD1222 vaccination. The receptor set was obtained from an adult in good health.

In nucleotides, the CDR3 is TGTGCCATCAGTGAGTCGAAGAACACCGGGGAGCTGTTTTTT. As protein: CAISESKNTGELFF. The V call is TRBV10-3, the J call TRBJ2-2, with D unresolved. Trimming stripped 0 bases from V and 1 base from J, with 3 bases between. From germline, CDR1 is ENHRY and CDR2 SYGVKD. The CDR3 sequence is 14 residues long.

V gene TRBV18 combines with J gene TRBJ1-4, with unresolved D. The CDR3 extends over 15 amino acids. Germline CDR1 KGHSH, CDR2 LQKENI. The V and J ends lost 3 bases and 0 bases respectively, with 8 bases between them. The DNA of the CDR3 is TGTGCCAGCTCACCTCGCGGAGCAACTAATGAAAAACTGTTTTTT. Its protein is CASSPRGATNEKLFF.

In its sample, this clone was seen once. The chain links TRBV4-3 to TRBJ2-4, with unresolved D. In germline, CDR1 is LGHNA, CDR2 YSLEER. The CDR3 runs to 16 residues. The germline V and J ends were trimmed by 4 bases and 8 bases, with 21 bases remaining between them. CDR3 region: CASSPEFSISGDIQYF. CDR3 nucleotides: TGCGCCAGCAGCCCGGAATTTAGCATCTCTGGGGACATTCAGTACTTC.

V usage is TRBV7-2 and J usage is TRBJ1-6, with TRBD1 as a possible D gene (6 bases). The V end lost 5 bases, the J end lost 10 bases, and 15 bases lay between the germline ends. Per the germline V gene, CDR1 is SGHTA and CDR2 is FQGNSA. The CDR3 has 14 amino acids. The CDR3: CASSLGQRGSPLHF. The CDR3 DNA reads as TGTGCCAGCAGCCTCGGACAGAGGGGGTCACCCCTCCACTTT. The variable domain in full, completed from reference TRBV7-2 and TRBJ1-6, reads GAGVSQSPSNKVTEKGKDVELRCDPISGHTALYWYRQSLGQGLEFLIYFQGNSAPDKSGLPSDRFSAERTGGSVSTLTIQRTQQEDSAVYLCASSLGQRGSPLHFGNGTRLTVT.

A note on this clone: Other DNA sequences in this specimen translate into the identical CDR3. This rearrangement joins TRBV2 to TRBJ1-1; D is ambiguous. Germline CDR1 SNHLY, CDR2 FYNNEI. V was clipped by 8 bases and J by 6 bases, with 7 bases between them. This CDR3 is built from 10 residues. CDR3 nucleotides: TGTGCCAGCGGCGGGGCTGAAGCTTTCTTT. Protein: CASGGAEAFF.

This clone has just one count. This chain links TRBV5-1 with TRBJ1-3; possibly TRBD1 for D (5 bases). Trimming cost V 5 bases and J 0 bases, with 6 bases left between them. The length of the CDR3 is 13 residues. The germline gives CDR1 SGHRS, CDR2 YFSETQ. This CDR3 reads CASRQDSGNTIYF. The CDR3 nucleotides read TGCGCCAGCAGACAGGACTCTGGAAACACCATATATTTT.

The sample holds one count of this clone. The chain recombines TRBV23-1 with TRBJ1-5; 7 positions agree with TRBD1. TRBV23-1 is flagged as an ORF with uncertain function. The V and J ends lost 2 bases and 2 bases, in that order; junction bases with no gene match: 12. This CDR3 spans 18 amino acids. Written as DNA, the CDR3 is TGCGCCAGCAGTCAAAACCCGAGACAGGGACGAGGCAATCAGCCCCAGCATTTT. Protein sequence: CASSQNPRQGRGNQPQHF.